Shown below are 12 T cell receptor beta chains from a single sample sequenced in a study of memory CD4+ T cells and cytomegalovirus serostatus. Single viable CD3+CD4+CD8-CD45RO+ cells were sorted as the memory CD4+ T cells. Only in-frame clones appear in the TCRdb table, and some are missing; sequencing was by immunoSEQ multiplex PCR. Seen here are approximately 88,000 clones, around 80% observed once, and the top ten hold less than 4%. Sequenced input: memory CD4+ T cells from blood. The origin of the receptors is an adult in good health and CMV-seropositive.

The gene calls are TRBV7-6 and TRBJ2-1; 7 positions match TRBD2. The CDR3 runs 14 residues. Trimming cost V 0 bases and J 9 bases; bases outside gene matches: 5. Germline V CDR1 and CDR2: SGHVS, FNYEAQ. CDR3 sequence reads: CASSLAGGQGEQFF. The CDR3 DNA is TGTGCCAGCAGCTTAGCGGGAGGGCAGGGTGAGCAGTTCTTC.

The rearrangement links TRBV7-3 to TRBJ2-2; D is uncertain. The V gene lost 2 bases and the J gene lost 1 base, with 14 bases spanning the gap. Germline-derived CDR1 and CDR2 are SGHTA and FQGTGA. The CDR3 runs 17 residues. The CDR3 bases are TGTGCCAGCAGCTTAGGGCCCCGCCCAGGGAACACCGGGGAGCTGTTTTTT. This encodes CASSLGPRPGNTGELFF.

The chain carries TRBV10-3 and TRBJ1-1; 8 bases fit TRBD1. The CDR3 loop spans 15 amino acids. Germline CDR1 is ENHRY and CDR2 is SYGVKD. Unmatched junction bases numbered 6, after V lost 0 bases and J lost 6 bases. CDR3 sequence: CAISESNQGAPEAFF. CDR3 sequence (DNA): TGTGCCATCAGTGAGTCGAATCAGGGGGCCCCTGAAGCTTTCTTT.

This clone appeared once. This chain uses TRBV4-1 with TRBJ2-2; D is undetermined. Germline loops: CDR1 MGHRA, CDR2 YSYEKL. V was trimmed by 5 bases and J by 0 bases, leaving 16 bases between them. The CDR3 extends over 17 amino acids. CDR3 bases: TGCGCCAGCAGCTCCTCTTATCGAGCGACGAACACCGGGGAGCTGTTTTTT. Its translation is CASSSSYRATNTGELFF.

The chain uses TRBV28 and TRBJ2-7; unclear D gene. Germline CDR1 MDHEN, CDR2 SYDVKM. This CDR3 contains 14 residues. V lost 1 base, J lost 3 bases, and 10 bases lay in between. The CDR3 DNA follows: TGTGCCAGCAGTTTATTGGGCGGAAACTACGAGCAGTACTTC. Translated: CASSLLGGNYEQYF.

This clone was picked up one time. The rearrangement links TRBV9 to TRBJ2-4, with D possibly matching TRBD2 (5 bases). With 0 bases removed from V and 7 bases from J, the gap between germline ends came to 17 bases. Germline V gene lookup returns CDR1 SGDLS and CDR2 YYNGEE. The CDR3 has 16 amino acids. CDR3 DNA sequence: TGTGCCAGCAGCGTAGGGCCTGGGGTAGGGAGTAACATTCAGTACTTC. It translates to CASSVGPGVGSNIQYF.

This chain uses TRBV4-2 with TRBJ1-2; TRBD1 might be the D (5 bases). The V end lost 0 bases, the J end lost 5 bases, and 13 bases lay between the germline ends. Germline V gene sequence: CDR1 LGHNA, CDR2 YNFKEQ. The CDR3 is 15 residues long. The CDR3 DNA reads TGTGCCAGCAGCCAAGAGCGGCAGGGCGCGTATGGCTACACCTTC. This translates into CASSQERQGAYGYTF.

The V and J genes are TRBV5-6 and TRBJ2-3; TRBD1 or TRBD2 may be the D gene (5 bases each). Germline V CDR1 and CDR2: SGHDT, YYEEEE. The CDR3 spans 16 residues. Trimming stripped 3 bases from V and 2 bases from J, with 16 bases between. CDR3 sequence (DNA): TGTGCCAGCAGCTCACTCAGGGTCGGGGACACAGATACGCAGTATTTT. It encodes CASSSLRVGDTDTQYF.

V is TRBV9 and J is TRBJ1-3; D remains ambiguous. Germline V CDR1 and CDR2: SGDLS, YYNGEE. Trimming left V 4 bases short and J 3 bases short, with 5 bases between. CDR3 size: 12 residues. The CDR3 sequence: CASSTVGNTIYF. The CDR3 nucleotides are TGTGCCAGCAGCACGGTTGGAAACACCATATATTTT.

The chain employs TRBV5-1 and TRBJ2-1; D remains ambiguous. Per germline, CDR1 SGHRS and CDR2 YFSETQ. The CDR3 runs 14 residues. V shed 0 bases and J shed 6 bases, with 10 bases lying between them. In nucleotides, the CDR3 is TGCGCCAGCAGCTTGGTCGGGCTCCCCAATGAGCAGTTCTTC. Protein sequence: CASSLVGLPNEQFF.

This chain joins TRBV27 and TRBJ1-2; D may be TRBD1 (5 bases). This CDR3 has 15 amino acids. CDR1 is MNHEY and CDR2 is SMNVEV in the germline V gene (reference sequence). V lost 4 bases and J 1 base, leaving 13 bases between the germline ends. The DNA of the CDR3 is TGTGCCAGCAGTTATCGGGGGAGGGATAACTATGGCTACACCTTC. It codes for CASSYRGRDNYGYTF.

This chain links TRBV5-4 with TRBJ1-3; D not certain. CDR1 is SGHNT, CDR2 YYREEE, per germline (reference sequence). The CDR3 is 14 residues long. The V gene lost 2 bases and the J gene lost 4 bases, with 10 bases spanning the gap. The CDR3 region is CASSFLEAGNTIYF. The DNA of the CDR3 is TGTGCCAGCAGCTTCTTAGAGGCAGGAAACACCATATATTTT.